The clone carrying this T cell receptor beta chain turned up a few times. Its matching antigen is unknown. Ahead of sequencing, the ViraFEST assay grew antigen-specific CD4+ T cells using viral peptide pools. Culture proceeded for roughly ten days, and CD4+ T cells were then isolated. The healthy vaccine recipients, who had no prior SARS-CoV-2 infection, showed negative nucleocapsid antibodies. The CDR3 sequence is 14 residues long. Germline assignment: CDR1 SQVTM and CDR2 ANQGSEA. V was trimmed by 6 bases and J by 5 bases, leaving 17 bases between them. These data originate in a study of vaccination effects on CD4 cells after COVID-19. This table comes from immunoSEQ multiplex PCR, and its TCRdb copy is limited to in-frame clones, with some not included. The sample has 67,000 or so clones; roughly three quarters are singletons.

The chain uses TRBV29-1 and TRBJ1-5, with TRBD1 as a possible D gene (5 bases). This clonotype was obtained from a human donor who received a COVID-19 vaccine. Source: CD4+ T cells from PBMCs cultured with HCoV-OC43 spike peptides, taken before COVID-19 vaccination. The subset is: HCoV-OC43 spike overlapping peptide pool stimulation. The CDR3 bases are TGCAGCGTGGTTGTTGGGGCTCAAGATCAGCCCCAGCATTTT. Translated, it gives CSVVVGAQDQPQHF.